This TCR beta chain was identified in a study of T cells in Graves' hyperthyroidism and ophthalmopathy. Broader study findings: Model-based prediction identified ophthalmopathy a median around seven months prior to its onset. Among clonotypes expanded in thyroid above 0.001, most were also found in blood.

Many counts were recorded for this clonotype. The target antigen is unknown. What was amplified from RNA transcripts were TCR beta CDR3 regions. First-round RT-PCR with HTBI primers amplified the TCR CDR3 region. A single record per CDR3 protein comes from TCRdb applying MiXCR to the multiplex PCR reads. The sample records 250,000 or so distinct CDR3 sequences, 15% being singletons. V lost 6 bases and J 8 bases, leaving 23 bases between the germline ends. The CDR3 runs to 16 residues. The germline V gene encodes CDR1 MDHEN and CDR2 SYDVKM. Diagnoses rested on clinical symptoms, serum thyroxine and TRAb, thyroid ultrasound and orbital computed tomography. PBMCs were obtained from approximately 10 ml fresh peripheral blood.

The material sequenced was blood. The clonotype was recovered from a woman aged 45 to 65 with Graves' hyperthyroidism that later progressed to Graves' ophthalmopathy. The V and J genes are TRBV28 and TRBJ2-1, with TRBD2 as a possible D gene (7 bases). CDR3 sequence reads: CASSSWGGGRGDEQFF. As DNA, the CDR3 is TGTGCCAGCAGCTCCTGGGGGGGCGGGAGAGGCGATGAGCAGTTCTTC.